This TCR beta chain was sequenced in a study of T cells in Graves' hyperthyroidism and ophthalmopathy. There were TCR beta CDR3 regions amplified from RNA transcripts. A first-round RT-PCR of the TCR CDR3 used the HTBI primer set. TCRdb processed the multiplex PCR reads anew with MiXCR; each CDR3 protein has one entry. Altogether a few hundred thousand distinct CDR3 sequences are present, roughly an eighth being singletons, with the ten largest covering 5% to 6%. Regarding the study as a whole: Model output signaled ophthalmopathy a median roughly 6 months ahead of onset.

Germline values: CDR1 LGHNA, CDR2 YSLEER. J lost 6 bases, V lost 0 bases, and 9 bases had no gene match. The CDR3 length is 18 residues. Notes on this clonotype: The antigen is undetermined.

Source material: blood. The receptor comes from a woman aged 18-29 years with Graves' hyperthyroidism. This chain uses TRBV4-3 with TRBJ2-3, with 13 positions matching TRBD2. CDR3 region: CASSQDQLAGGSPDTQYF. The CDR3 nucleotides are TGCGCCAGCAGCCAAGATCAACTAGCGGGAGGGTCCCCCGATACGCAGTATTTT.